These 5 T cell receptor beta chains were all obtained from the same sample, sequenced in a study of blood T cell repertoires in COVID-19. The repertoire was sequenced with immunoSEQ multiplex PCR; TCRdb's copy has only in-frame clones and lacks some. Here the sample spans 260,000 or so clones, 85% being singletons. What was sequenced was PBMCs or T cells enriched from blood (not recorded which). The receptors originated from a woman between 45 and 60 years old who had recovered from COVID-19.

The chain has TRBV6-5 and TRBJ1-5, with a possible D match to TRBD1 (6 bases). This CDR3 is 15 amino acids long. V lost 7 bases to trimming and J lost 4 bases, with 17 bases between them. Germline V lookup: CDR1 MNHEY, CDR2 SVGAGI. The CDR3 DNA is TGTGCCAGCATGGGATCAGGGACACTAAATCAGCCCCAGCATTTT. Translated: CASMGSGTLNQPQHF.

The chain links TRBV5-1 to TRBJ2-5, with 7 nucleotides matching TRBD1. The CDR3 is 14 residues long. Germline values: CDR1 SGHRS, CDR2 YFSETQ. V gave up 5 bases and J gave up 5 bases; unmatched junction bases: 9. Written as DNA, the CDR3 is TGCGCCAGCAGACAGGGGCTTCTTCCTGAGACCCAGTACTTC. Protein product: CASRQGLLPETQYF.

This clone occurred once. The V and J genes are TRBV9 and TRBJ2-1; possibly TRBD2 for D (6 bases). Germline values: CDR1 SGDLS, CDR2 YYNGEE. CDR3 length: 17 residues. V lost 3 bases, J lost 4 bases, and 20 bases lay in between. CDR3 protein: CASSETTRSGVYNEQFF. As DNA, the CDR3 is TGTGCCAGCAGCGAGACCACTAGATCGGGGGTATACAATGAGCAGTTCTTC.

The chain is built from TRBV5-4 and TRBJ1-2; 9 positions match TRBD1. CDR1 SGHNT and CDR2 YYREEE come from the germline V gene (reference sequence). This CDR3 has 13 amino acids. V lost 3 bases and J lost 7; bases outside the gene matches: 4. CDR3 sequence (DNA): TGTGCCAGCAGCTGGGACAGGGCTCCTGGCTACACCTTC. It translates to CASSWDRAPGYTF.

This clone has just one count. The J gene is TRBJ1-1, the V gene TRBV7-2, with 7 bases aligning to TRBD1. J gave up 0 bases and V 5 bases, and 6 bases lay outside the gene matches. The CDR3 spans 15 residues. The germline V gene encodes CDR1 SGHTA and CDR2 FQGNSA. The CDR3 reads CASSQTGKVNTEAFF. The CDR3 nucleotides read TGTGCCAGCAGCCAGACAGGGAAGGTGAACACTGAAGCTTTCTTT.